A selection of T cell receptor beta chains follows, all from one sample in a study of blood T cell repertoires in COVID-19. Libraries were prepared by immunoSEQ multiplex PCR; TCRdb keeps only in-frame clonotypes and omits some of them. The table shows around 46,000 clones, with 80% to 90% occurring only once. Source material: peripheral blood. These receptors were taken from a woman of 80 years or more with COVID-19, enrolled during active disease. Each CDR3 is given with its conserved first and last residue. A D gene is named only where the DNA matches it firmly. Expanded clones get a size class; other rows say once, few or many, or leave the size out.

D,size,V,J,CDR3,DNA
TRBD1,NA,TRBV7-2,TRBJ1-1,CASSSSGGKPEAFF,TGTGCCAGCAGCTCATCAGGGGGTAAGCCTGAAGCTTTCTTT
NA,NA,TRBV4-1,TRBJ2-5,CASSHTLRETQYF,TGCGCCAGCAGCCACACCCTTCGGGAGACCCAGTACTTC
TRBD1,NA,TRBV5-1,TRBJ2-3,CASSFPQGVSTDTQYF,TGCGCCAGCAGCTTCCCACAGGGGGTGAGCACAGATACGCAGTATTTT
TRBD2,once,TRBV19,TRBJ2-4,CAGYCGGGTSGILSKNIQYF,TGTGCCGGCTACTGCGGTGGGGGGACTAGCGGGATATTGAGCAAAAACATTCAGTACTTC
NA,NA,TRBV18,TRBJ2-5,CASSPPAREETQYF,TGTGCCAGCTCACCACCGGCCAGGGAAGAGACCCAGTACTTC
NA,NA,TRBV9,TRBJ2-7,CASSVGQGGLHEQYF,TGTGCCAGCAGCGTAGGGCAGGGAGGTCTCCACGAGCAGTACTTC
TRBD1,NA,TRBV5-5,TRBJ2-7,CASSLEQGFYEQYF,TGTGCCAGCAGCTTGGAACAGGGGTTCTACGAGCAGTACTTC
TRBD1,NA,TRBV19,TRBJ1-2,CASSFQQGVLYGYTF,TGTGCCAGTAGTTTCCAACAGGGGGTTCTCTATGGCTACACCTTC
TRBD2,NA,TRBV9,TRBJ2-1,CASSISGMRYNEQFF,TGTGCCAGCAGCATTAGCGGGATGAGGTACAATGAGCAGTTCTTC
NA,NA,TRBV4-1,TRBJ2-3,CASSQAGPDDTQYF,TGCGCCAGCAGCCAAGCAGGGCCCGACGATACGCAGTATTTT
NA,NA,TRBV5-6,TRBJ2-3,CASSLGRTDTQYF,TGTGCCAGCAGCTTGGGGAGAACAGATACGCAGTATTTT
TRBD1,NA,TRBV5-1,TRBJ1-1,CASSLDRAMNTEAFF,TGCGCCAGCAGCCTAGACAGGGCGATGAACACTGAAGCTTTCTTT
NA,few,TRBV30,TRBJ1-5,CAWRLSSNQPQHF,TGTGCCTGGAGGCTCAGTAGCAATCAGCCCCAGCATTTT
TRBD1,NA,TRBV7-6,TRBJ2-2,CASSGRTGRSGELFF,TGTGCCAGCAGCGGGCGGACAGGTCGGTCCGGGGAGCTGTTTTTT
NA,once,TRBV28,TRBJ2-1,CASSLLSTGYNEQFF,TGTGCCAGCAGTCTCCTCTCGACTGGCTACAATGAGCAGTTCTTC
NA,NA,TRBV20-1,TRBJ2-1,CSASSGTSFNEQFF,TGCAGTGCTAGTTCCGGGACTTCCTTCAATGAGCAGTTCTTC
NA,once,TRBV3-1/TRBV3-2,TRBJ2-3,CASSQAGGDTQYF,TGTGCCAGCAGCCAAGCAGGGGGGGATACGCAGTATTTT
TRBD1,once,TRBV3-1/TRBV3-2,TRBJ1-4,CASSQRGTGLEKLFF,TGTGCCAGCAGCCAAAGAGGGACAGGGCTTGAAAAACTGTTTTTT
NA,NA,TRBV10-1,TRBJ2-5,CASSPDRAGDFRQETQYF,TGCGCCAGCAGTCCGGACAGGGCGGGAGATTTCCGTCAAGAGACCCAGTACTTC
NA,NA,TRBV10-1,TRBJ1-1,CASSRGGPNTEAFF,TGCGCCAGCAGCCGAGGAGGACCCAACACTGAAGCTTTCTTT
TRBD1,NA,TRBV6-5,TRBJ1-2,CASIPGQGTRYGYTF,TGTGCCAGCATTCCGGGACAGGGAACCCGCTATGGCTACACCTTC
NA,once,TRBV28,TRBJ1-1,CASKTAGTEAFF,TGTGCCAGCAAAACTGCGGGGACTGAAGCTTTCTTT
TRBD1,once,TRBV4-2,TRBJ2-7,CASSQDKQGAYEQYF,TGTGCCAGCAGCCAAGATAAACAGGGGGCCTACGAGCAGTACTTC
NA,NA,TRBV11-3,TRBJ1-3,CATSNNGNTIYF,TGTGCCACCTCGAACAATGGAAACACCATATATTTT
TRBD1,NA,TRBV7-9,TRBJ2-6,CARDRGTGSSGANVLTF,TGTGCCCGCGACAGGGGAACGGGTAGCTCTGGGGCCAACGTCCTGACTTTC
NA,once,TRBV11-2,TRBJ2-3,CASSLAGVRGTDTQYF,TGTGCCAGCAGCTTAGCGGGAGTTCGAGGCACAGATACGCAGTATTTT
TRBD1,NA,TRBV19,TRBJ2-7,CASAGQGSYEQYF,TGTGCCAGTGCGGGACAGGGGTCCTACGAGCAGTACTTC
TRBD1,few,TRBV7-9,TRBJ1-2,CASSRDSTTGGYTF,TGTGCCAGCAGCCGGGACAGCACCACGGGTGGCTACACCTTC
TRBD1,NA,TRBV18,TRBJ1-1,CASSPITGDTEAFF,TGTGCCAGCTCACCGATAACAGGGGACACTGAAGCTTTCTTT
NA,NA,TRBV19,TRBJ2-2,CASSESANTGELFF,TGTGCCAGTAGTGAGAGCGCGAACACCGGGGAGCTGTTTTTT
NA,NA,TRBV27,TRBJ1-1,CASSPNLLQAFF,TGTGCCAGCAGCCCTAATCTGCTACAAGCTTTCTTT
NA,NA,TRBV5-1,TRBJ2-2,CASRLYKNTGELFF,TGCGCCAGCAGATTATACAAGAACACCGGGGAGCTGTTTTTT
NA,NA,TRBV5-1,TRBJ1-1,CASSLASRPQNTEAFF,TGCGCCAGCAGCTTGGCTTCCAGGCCACAAAACACTGAAGCTTTCTTT
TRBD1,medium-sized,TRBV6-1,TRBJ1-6,CASSEDRASPLHF,TGTGCCAGCAGTGAGGACAGGGCTTCACCCCTCCACTTT
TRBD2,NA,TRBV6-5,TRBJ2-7,CASRGGRRSYEQYF,TGTGCCAGCAGAGGCGGGAGAAGGTCCTACGAGCAGTACTTC
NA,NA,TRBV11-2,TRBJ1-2,CASSLDRVGGYTF,TGTGCCAGCAGCTTAGACAGGGTCGGTGGCTACACCTTC
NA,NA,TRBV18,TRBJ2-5,CASSPRRGPETQYF,TGTGCCAGCTCACCAAGGAGGGGCCCAGAGACCCAGTACTTC
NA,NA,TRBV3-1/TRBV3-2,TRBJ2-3,CASSPTPGGNTQYF,TGTGCCAGCAGCCCTACACCGGGGGGCAATACGCAGTATTTT
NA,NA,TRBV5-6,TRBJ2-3,CASTLRGARADTQYF,TGTGCCAGCACCCTCCGGGGGGCTCGGGCAGATACGCAGTATTTT
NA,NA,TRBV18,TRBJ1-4,CASSPRRAFNEKLFF,TGTGCCAGCTCACCAAGGAGGGCCTTTAATGAAAAACTGTTTTTT
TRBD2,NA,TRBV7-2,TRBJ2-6,CASSPPGAGGSGANVLTF,TGTGCCAGCAGCCCCCCGGGAGCGGGAGGCTCTGGGGCCAACGTCCTGACTTTC
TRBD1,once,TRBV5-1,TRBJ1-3,CASSRTGSAGNTIYF,TGCGCCAGCAGCAGGACAGGGTCGGCTGGAAACACCATATATTTT
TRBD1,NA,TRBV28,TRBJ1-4,CASSLAPGQGWEKLFF,TGTGCCAGCAGTTTAGCGCCGGGACAGGGGTGGGAAAAACTGTTTTTT
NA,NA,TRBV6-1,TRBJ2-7,CASSFIIGGEQYF,TGTGCCAGCAGTTTCATAATAGGGGGCGAGCAGTACTTC
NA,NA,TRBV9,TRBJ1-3,CASSVAGQISGNTIYF,TGTGCCAGCAGCGTAGCCGGACAGATCTCTGGAAACACCATATATTTT
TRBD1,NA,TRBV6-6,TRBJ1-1,CASRPNRQGPTEAFF,TGTGCCAGCAGACCGAATAGACAGGGACCCACTGAAGCTTTCTTT
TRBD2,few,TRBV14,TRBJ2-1,CASSPGLAGGVFF,TGTGCCAGCAGCCCCGGACTAGCGGGAGGGGTGTTCTTC
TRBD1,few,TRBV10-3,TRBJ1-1,CAIRGDRVETEAFF,TGTGCCATCAGGGGGGACAGGGTAGAAACTGAAGCTTTCTTT
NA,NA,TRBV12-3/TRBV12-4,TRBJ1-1,CASSLVRYEAFF,TGTGCCAGCAGTTTAGTGAGGTATGAAGCTTTCTTT
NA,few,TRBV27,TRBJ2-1,CASTPRGGLYNEQFF,TGTGCCAGCACTCCTAGGGGTGGGCTTTACAATGAGCAGTTCTTC
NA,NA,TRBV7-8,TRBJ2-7,CASSFNQRSYEQYF,TGTGCCAGCAGCTTTAATCAGCGGAGTTACGAGCAGTACTTC
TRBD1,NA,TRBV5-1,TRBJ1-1,CASSFTSGTGRVTEAFF,TGCGCCAGCAGCTTCACGTCAGGGACAGGGAGAGTCACTGAAGCTTTCTTT
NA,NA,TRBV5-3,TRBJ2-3,CARRSSTSFLGDTQYF,TGTGCCAGAAGGTCTTCTACTAGTTTCCTCGGGGATACGCAGTATTTT
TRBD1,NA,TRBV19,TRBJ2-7,CASQAPPGQGPNEQYF,TGTGCCAGCCAAGCCCCCCCGGGACAGGGCCCCAACGAGCAGTACTTC
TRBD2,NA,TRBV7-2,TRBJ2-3,CASSLLPSGSTDTQYF,TGTGCCAGCAGCCTCCTCCCTAGCGGGTCCACAGATACGCAGTATTTT
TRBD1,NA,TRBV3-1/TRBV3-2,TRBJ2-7,CASSPRDRGSYEQYF,TGTGCCAGCAGCCCGAGGGACAGGGGTTCCTACGAGCAGTACTTC